This T cell receptor beta chain was sequenced during a study of response to subunit inactivated influenza vaccine (dated by TCRdb to 2016 to 2019). In the study overall: The study used deep quantitative T cell receptor repertoire profiling to track responses to a trivalent subunit inactivated influenza vaccine. The paper as a whole reports these results and caveats: According to the authors, only a limited number of new T cells may be recruited by each seasonal influenza vaccination.

Taken from the germline V gene, the CDR1 and CDR2 loops are LGHNA and YSLEER. Including cysteine and phenylalanine, the CDR3 has 14 amino acids. This entry keeps only the CDR3 DNA: 42 bases, framed from base 1. Deletion took 1 base off V and 5 bases off J, with a span of 6 bases between the germline ends. In the case of this clonotype: Its binding antigen is unknown. Per-nucleotide qualities are absent, and no much larger clonotype sits a single base away.

The protocol used for the library was RT-PCR. Instrument used: Illumina HiSeq 2500. TCRdb trimmed the raw reads at Q25, called clones with MiXCR and kept productive beta chains. Records with the same CDR3 protein are collapsed into one entry carrying the most frequent genes and DNA. For this sample the table gives 650,000 to 800,000 distinct CDR3 sequences, of which about 15% were detected only once. Approximately 6.5% of the sample goes to the ten largest clones. This material consisted of PBMCs from blood, taken 14 days before vaccination. This TCR derives from a man between 50 and 59 years old who received an inactivated influenza vaccine. Donor details come from another sample of the same person, matched by shared clones. The chain is made from TRBV4-3 and TRBJ1-6; no D gene call is confident. CDR3 reads: CASSQGRDNSPLHF. The DNA reads as follows: TGCGCCAGCAGCCAAGGCCGGGATAATTCACCCCTCCACTTT.